This T cell receptor (beta chain) was documented in a study of response to subunit inactivated influenza vaccine. TCRdb ran MiXCR on the RT-PCR reads and lists one entry per CDR3 protein. The sample carries a few hundred thousand distinct CDR3 sequences, roughly 22% recorded once. Whole-study results and caveats: The authors put forward the suggestion that each seasonal influenza vaccination may bring in only a limited number of new T cells.

Germline values: CDR1 SGDLS, CDR2 YYNGEE. The germline V and J ends were trimmed by 0 bases and 0 bases, with 7 bases remaining between them. The length of the CDR3 is 15 residues. A remark on this clonotype: The antigen is unknown.

The sequencing used PBMCs from blood, collected approximately 22 months after vaccination. This TCR was sampled from a man aged 50 to 69 who received an inactivated influenza vaccine. The V gene is TRBV9, the J gene TRBJ2-1, with D perhaps TRBD1 (5 bases). The CDR3 sequence is CASSVERGSYNEQFF. In DNA, the CDR3 is TGTGCCAGCAGCGTAGAAAGGGGCTCCTACAATGAGCAGTTCTTC.